These 24 T cell receptor beta chains share one sample of origin, sequenced in a study of PD-1 blockade in classical Hodgkin lymphoma. Libraries were prepared by immunoSEQ multiplex PCR; TCRdb keeps only in-frame clonotypes and omits some of them. The data hold fewer than 80,000 clones, with 71% observed a single time. All patients experienced relapse after autologous stem cell transplantation, and brentuximab vedotin exposure was variable. This material consisted of peripheral blood mononuclear cells (PBMCs), taken before the second cycle of nivolumab. These receptors came from a human donor with classical Hodgkin lymphoma.

V usage is TRBV6-6 and J usage is TRBJ1-2, with 12 bases lining up with TRBD1. This CDR3 has 14 residues. Germline trimming cut 6 bases from V and 8 bases from J; bases unmatched to any gene: 7. From germline, CDR1 is MNHNY and CDR2 SVGAGI (reference sequence). For the CDR3, the DNA is TGTGCCAGCAGCCCGGGACAGGGGGCGCGGGGCTACACCTTC. Encoded protein: CASSPGQGARGYTF.

This sequence joins TRBV6-5 and TRBJ2-5, with D possibly matching TRBD1 (5 bases). Trimming removed 2 bases from V and 5 bases from J, with 12 bases in between. Germline V gives CDR1 MNHEY, CDR2 SVGAGI. The CDR3 totals 14 residues. CDR3: CASSYGQGFETQYF. The CDR3 DNA is TGTGCCAGCAGTTACGGGCAGGGTTTCGAGACCCAGTACTTC.

This clone was picked up one time. V is TRBV6-6 and J is TRBJ1-5; TRBD1 might be the D (6 bases). The germline V gene has CDR1 MNHNY and CDR2 SVGAGI (reference sequence). The V end lost 0 bases, the J end lost 7 bases, and 13 bases lay between the germline ends. CDR3 length equals 15 residues. CDR3 protein: CASSYSMGAGQPQHF. The CDR3 DNA reads as TGTGCCAGCAGTTACTCGATGGGGGCCGGGCAGCCCCAGCATTTT.

This chain links TRBV6-5 with TRBJ1-1; 9 nucleotides agree with TRBD1. In germline, CDR1 is MNHEY, CDR2 SVGAGI. The V and J ends lost 7 bases and 5 bases, in that order; junction bases with no gene match: 8. CDR3 length: 14 residues. The chain's CDR3 is CASTSGQGWTEAFF. The CDR3 DNA reads TGTGCCAGCACCTCAGGACAGGGGTGGACTGAAGCTTTCTTT.

The chain couples TRBV5-1 to TRBJ2-2, with D hard to call. Germline CDR1 and CDR2: SGHRS and YFSETQ. The CDR3 covers 14 residues. V lost 4 bases and J lost 6, with 13 bases in between. The CDR3 protein is CASSPQGPAGELFF. The CDR3 DNA is TGCGCCAGCAGCCCCCAAGGGCCGGCCGGGGAGCTGTTTTTT.

The chain is built from TRBV19 and TRBJ2-7; D is unclear. The length of the CDR3 is 13 residues. The V gene's germline CDR1 is LNHDA and CDR2 SQIVND (reference sequence). V shed 2 bases and J shed 2 bases, with 7 bases lying between them. The DNA of the CDR3 is TGTGCCAGTAGTATACGAGTCCCCTACGAGCAGTACTTC. This translates into CASSIRVPYEQYF. Full variable domain (outside the CDR3, taken from reference TRBV19 and TRBJ2-7): DGGITQSPKYLFRKEGQNVTLSCEQNLNHDAMYWYRQDPGQGLRLIYYSQIVNDFQKGDIAEGYSVSREKKESFPLTVTSAQKNPTAFYLCASSIRVPYEQYFGPGTRLTVT.

The chain uses TRBV5-1 and TRBJ2-3; TRBD2 matches 12 bases. With V trimmed by 3 bases and J by 1 base, 12 bases remained unmatched. CDR3 length: 19 amino acids. Germline-derived CDR1 and CDR2 are SGHRS and YFSETQ. This CDR3 is CASSSPPGLAGGRTDTQYF. The CDR3 DNA reads TGCGCCAGCAGCTCCCCCCCTGGGCTAGCGGGGGGGCGCACAGATACGCAGTATTTT.

The chain uses TRBV19 and TRBJ1-2, with D perhaps matching TRBD1 (5 bases). This CDR3 is 12 amino acids long. V was trimmed by 11 bases and J by 5 bases, leaving 15 bases between them. Germline assignment: CDR1 LNHDA and CDR2 SQIVND (reference sequence). CDR3 protein: CAANGGSYGYTF. CDR3 nucleotides: TGTGCCGCTAATGGGGGGTCATATGGCTACACCTTC.

CDR3 amino acids: CAWSSGGAQFF. The CDR3 DNA reads TGTGCCTGGAGTTCCGGCGGGGCCCAGTTCTTC. V usage is TRBV30 and J usage is TRBJ2-1; maybe TRBD2 (6 bases). Germline assignment: CDR1 GTSNPN and CDR2 SVGIG (reference sequence). V lost 2 bases, J lost 13 bases, and 12 bases lay in between. CDR3 length equals 11 residues.

This clone has just one count. This chain links TRBV5-6 with TRBJ2-3, with D possibly being TRBD2 (6 bases). The CDR3 has 15 amino acids. V dropped 4 bases and J dropped 4 bases, with 16 bases sitting between them. CDR1 is SGHDT and CDR2 is YYEEEE in the germline V gene. CDR3 region: CASSPEALASDTQYF. In nucleotides, the CDR3 is TGTGCCAGCAGCCCGGAGGCGCTAGCGTCAGATACGCAGTATTTT. Using reference TRBV5-6 and TRBJ2-3 for the parts outside the CDR3, the full variable domain is DAGVTQSPTHLIKTRGQQVTLRCSPKSGHDTVSWYQQALGQGPQFIFQYYEEEERQRGNFPDRFSGHQFPNYSSELNVNALLLGDSALYLCASSPEALASDTQYFGPGTRLTVL.

The sample holds a few counts of this clone. V is TRBV5-1 and J is TRBJ2-1; D is perhaps TRBD1 (6 bases). Germline V gene lookup returns CDR1 SGHRS and CDR2 YFSETQ. Between the trimmed V and J ends, which lost 4 bases and 9 bases, there was a span of 20 bases. The CDR3 has 15 amino acids. The chain's CDR3 is CASSPGLRGSGEQFF. In nucleotides, the CDR3 is TGCGCCAGCAGCCCGGGGCTTAGGGGGTCGGGTGAGCAGTTCTTC. Combining the CDR3 with reference TRBV5-1 and TRBJ2-1 gives the whole variable domain KAGVTQTPRYLIKTRGQQVTLSCSPISGHRSVSWYQQTPGQGLQFLFEYFSETQRNKGNFPGRFSGRQFSNSRSEMNVSTLELGDSALYLCASSPGLRGSGEQFFGPGTRLTVL.

This chain connects TRBV30 to TRBJ1-2; D not resolved. Germline CDR1 GTSNPN, CDR2 SVGIG (reference sequence). The CDR3 totals 19 residues. Deletions cut 0 bases from V and 2 bases from J, with 25 bases between. CDR3 sequence reads: CAWSVLTVGILISNYGYTF. DNA of the CDR3: TGTGCCTGGAGTGTACTAACGGTGGGGATTCTGATTTCGAACTATGGCTACACCTTC. Full variable domain (remainder filled in from reference TRBV30 and TRBJ1-2): SQTIHQWPATLVQPVGSPLSLECTVEGTSNPNLYWYRQAAGRGLQLLFYSVGIGQISSEVPQNLSASRPQDRQFILSSKKLLLSDSGFYLCAWSVLTVGILISNYGYTFGSGTRLTVV.

V is TRBV6-1 and J is TRBJ2-1; D possibly corresponds to TRBD2 (6 bases). The CDR3 covers 13 residues. Trimming removed 0 bases from V and 13 bases from J, with 13 bases in between. Per the germline V gene, CDR1 is MNHNS and CDR2 is SASEGT. CDR3 nucleotides: TGTGCCAGCAGTGAAGCCCGGGGACTTTCCCAGTTCTTC. The encoded protein is CASSEARGLSQFF.

The V and J genes are TRBV6-5 and TRBJ2-1; 14 positions match TRBD2. The germline CDR1 and CDR2 sequences are MNHEY and SVGAGI. CDR3 length equals 14 residues. V trimming: 6 bases; J trimming: 10 bases; junction bases outside the gene matches: 5. CDR3 nucleotides: TGTGCCAGCAGGACTAGCGGGGGGGCCCGGGAGCAGTTCTTC. It specifies CASRTSGGAREQFF.

J is TRBJ2-4 and V is TRBV6-1; 13 bases are a match to TRBD2. Trimming at V came to 8 bases and at J to 7 bases, leaving 8 bases not matched to a gene. The germline V gene encodes CDR1 MNHNS and CDR2 SASEGT. The CDR3 is 15 residues long. This CDR3 reads CASLGLAGVRNIQYF. The CDR3 nucleotides read TGTGCCAGCTTAGGACTAGCGGGAGTCAGGAACATTCAGTACTTC.

This clone occurred a few times. The chain combines TRBV4-1 with TRBJ1-4, with 8 bases matching TRBD1. The CDR3 covers 18 residues. Germline CDR1 is MGHRA and CDR2 is YSYEKL. V was pared by 2 bases and J by 7 bases, with 15 bases of the junction left unmatched. CDR3 region: CASSQSGQAVLVGEKLFF. For the CDR3, the DNA is TGCGCCAGCAGCCAATCGGGACAGGCCGTCCTCGTGGGTGAAAAACTGTTTTTT.

The chain recombines TRBV27 with TRBJ1-1; D uncertain. The length of the CDR3 is 14 residues. Trimming left V 7 bases short and J 5 bases short, with 17 bases between. Looked up from germline, CDR1 is MNHEY and CDR2 is SMNVEV (reference sequence). For the CDR3, the DNA is TGTGCCAGCACCGCCGTGGGGAGGCGGACTGAAGCTTTCTTT. Its protein product is CASTAVGRRTEAFF.

The count of this clone is one. The chain recombines TRBV7-8 with TRBJ1-1, with TRBD1 as a possible D gene (5 bases). Trimming left V 3 bases short and J 1 base short, with 9 bases between. The length of the CDR3 is 14 residues. CDR1 is SGHVS and CDR2 is FQNEAQ in the germline V gene. The CDR3 region is CASSLGRENTEAFF. In nucleotides, the CDR3 is TGTGCCAGCAGCTTGGGACGGGAGAACACTGAAGCTTTCTTT.

This chain links TRBV5-1 with TRBJ2-5; possible D gene TRBD2, 6 bases. The CDR3 sequence is 15 residues long. Germline values: CDR1 SGHRS, CDR2 YFSETQ. Trimming took off 3 bases at V and 4 bases at J, with 16 bases between the two ends. The CDR3 nucleotides read TGCGCCAGCAGCTGGTCCGGGGGATGGACAGAGACCCAGTACTTC. It translates to CASSWSGGWTETQYF.

The sample holds one count of this clone. The CDR3 reads CASSESTSEIGQYF. Here the CDR3 DNA reads TGCGCCAGCAGTGAGTCGACGTCCGAGATAGGGCAGTACTTC. This sequence joins TRBV10-1 and TRBJ2-7, with D uncertain. The V end lost 0 bases, the J end lost 9 bases, and 15 bases lay between the germline ends. The CDR3 covers 14 residues. From germline, CDR1 is WNHNN and CDR2 SYGVQD (reference sequence).

This sequence joins TRBV18 and TRBJ2-2; the D is unclear. Trimming took 2 bases from V and 4 from J, leaving 8 bases between them. Germline CDR1 KGHSH, CDR2 LQKENI. The CDR3 is made up of 14 amino acids. The CDR3, as DNA: TGTGCCAGCTCACCATCTGGGATCACCGGGGAGCTGTTTTTT. The encoded protein is CASSPSGITGELFF.

This sequence joins TRBV28 and TRBJ1-2, with a weak D call TRBD1 (5 bases). Deletions cut 5 bases from V and 8 bases from J, with 21 bases between. In germline, CDR1 is MDHEN, CDR2 SYDVKM. The CDR3 consists of 15 residues. CDR3 in amino acids: CASSPSVGGTWGYTF. DNA of the CDR3: TGTGCCAGCAGTCCCTCGGTGGGGGGTACCTGGGGCTACACCTTC.

This clone turned up a few times. The chain uses TRBV25-1 and TRBJ2-5; the D is unclear. Germline V lookup: CDR1 MGHDK, CDR2 SYGVNS. This CDR3 spans 16 amino acids. V dropped 1 base and J dropped 5 bases, with 17 bases sitting between them. The CDR3 nucleotides are TGTGCCAGCAGTGAATTTGGGATCGCCCCGAGGGAGACCCAGTACTTC. It codes for CASSEFGIAPRETQYF.

V gene TRBV28 combines with J gene TRBJ1-1; no definite D call. V dropped 7 bases and J dropped 1 base, with 10 bases sitting between them. The CDR3 contains 13 residues. Germline CDR1 MDHEN, CDR2 SYDVKM. CDR3 DNA: TGTGCCAGCACGGAGTGGGAGAACACTGAAGCTTTCTTT. It is translated as CASTEWENTEAFF.